These 14 T cell receptor beta chains originate from one sample sequenced in a study of blood T cell repertoires in COVID-19. The protocol was immunoSEQ multiplex PCR, while the TCRdb copy is restricted to in-frame clones and leaves out a portion. Among some 80,000 clones listed, 79% were seen once. Sequencing input: peripheral blood. Receptor source: a woman of 80 years or more with active or convalescent COVID-19.

This clone appeared a single time. This rearrangement joins TRBV3-1 (or the pseudogene TRBV3-2) to TRBJ1-1; TRBD1 might be the D (6 bases). CDR1 and CDR2 from the germline V gene are LGHDT and YNNKEL (reference sequence). The V and J ends lost 1 base and 6 bases respectively, with 9 bases between them. The CDR3 covers 13 residues. The CDR3 sequence is CASSQAGAPEAFF. CDR3 sequence (DNA): TGTGCCAGCAGCCAAGCAGGGGCGCCTGAAGCTTTCTTT.

The chain joins TRBV4-1 to TRBJ2-1; D is perhaps TRBD2 (5 bases). V gave up 5 bases and J gave up 5 bases, with 13 bases separating them. Germline V gives CDR1 MGHRA, CDR2 YSYEKL. This CDR3 region has 14 residues. The CDR3 region has the DNA TGCGCCAGCAGCTCAATGGACTTTAACAATGAGCAGTTCTTC. Amino acid sequence: CASSSMDFNNEQFF.

J is TRBJ2-2 and V is TRBV19; tentatively, D is TRBD2 (8 bases). Germline V gives CDR1 LNHDA, CDR2 SQIVND (reference sequence). The CDR3 length is 21 residues. Trimming cost V 6 bases and J 4 bases, with 33 bases left between them. The DNA of the CDR3 is TGTGCCAGTAGAGCCAACAGGGGAGGATTCGGTACCGCGGGGGGCACCGGGGAGCTGTTTTTT. Translated: CASRANRGGFGTAGGTGELFF.

The chain joins TRBV10-2 to TRBJ1-2, with a possible D match to TRBD1 (5 bases). The CDR3 extends over 16 amino acids. Germline-derived CDR1 and CDR2 are WSHSY and SAAADI. The V end was cut by 3 bases, the J end by 5 bases, with 19 bases between. CDR3 sequence: CASSDSGHGPLYGYTF. The DNA for the CDR3 is TGCGCCAGCAGTGATTCCGGACACGGTCCCCTTTATGGCTACACCTTC.

V is TRBV12-3 or TRBV12-4 and J is TRBJ1-1, with D unclear. The CDR3 loop spans 13 amino acids. V was pared by 7 bases and J by 1 base, with 10 bases between. The CDR3 loop reads CASISEGNTEAFF. In DNA form, the CDR3 reads TGTGCCAGCATTTCGGAGGGGAACACTGAAGCTTTCTTT.

The chain employs TRBV29-1 and TRBJ1-2, with no clear D. The CDR3 loop spans 16 amino acids. Germline V gives CDR1 SQVTM, CDR2 ANQGSEA. V lost 0 bases, J lost 0 bases, and 14 bases lay in between. The CDR3 nucleotides are TGCAGCGTTGAAGATGCCGCGGAAGGCGCTAACTATGGCTACACCTTC. Encoded protein: CSVEDAAEGANYGYTF. The variable domain in full, completed from reference TRBV29-1 and TRBJ1-2, reads SAVISQKPSRDICQRGTSLTIQCQVDSQVTMMFWYRQQPGQSLTLIATANQGSEATYESGFVIDKFPISRPNLTFSTLTVSNMSPEDSSIYLCSVEDAAEGANYGYTFGSGTRLTVV.

The chain employs TRBV7-9 and TRBJ1-4, with 9 bases matching TRBD1. From germline, CDR1 is SEHNR and CDR2 FQNEAQ (reference sequence). The J segment lost 6 bases and the V segment lost 5 bases, leaving 13 bases of the junction unmatched. The CDR3 is made up of 17 amino acids. The CDR3 is CASSPGTGPYWDEKLFF. The CDR3 nucleotides read TGTGCCAGCAGCCCCGGGACAGGGCCTTATTGGGATGAAAAACTGTTTTTT.

The J gene is TRBJ2-1, the V gene TRBV6-5, with 8 positions matching TRBD1. CDR1 and CDR2 from the germline V gene are MNHEY and SVGAGI. The ends lost 6 bases at V and 2 bases at J; junction bases unmatched: 6. The CDR3 runs to 15 residues. CDR3 region: CASRRDRGAYNEQFF. Here the CDR3 DNA reads TGTGCCAGCAGACGAGACAGGGGCGCCTACAATGAGCAGTTCTTC.

This clone showed up just a few times. V gene TRBV25-1 combines with J gene TRBJ1-2; possible D gene TRBD1, 5 bases. Trimming removed 5 bases from V and 4 bases from J, with 14 bases in between. The CDR3 has 14 amino acids. In germline, CDR1 is MGHDK, CDR2 SYGVNS. This chain's CDR3 is CASSLRDLGYGYTF. In DNA form, the CDR3 reads TGTGCCAGCAGTCTACGGGACTTAGGCTATGGCTACACCTTC.

The CDR3 sequence is CASSSMELFF. The CDR3 region has the DNA TGTGCCAGCAGCTCTATGGAGCTGTTTTTT. The chain joins TRBV11-2 to TRBJ2-2; D gene uncertain. CDR3 size: 10 residues. The germline CDR1 and CDR2 sequences are SGHAT and FQNNGV. V lost 4 bases to trimming and J lost 10 bases, with 4 bases between them. Using reference TRBV11-2 and TRBJ2-2 for the parts outside the CDR3, the full variable domain is EAGVAQSPRYKIIEKRQSVAFWCNPISGHATLYWYQQILGQGPKLLIQFQNNGVVDDSQLPKDRFSAERLKGVDSTLKIQPAKLEDSAVYLCASSSMELFFGEGSRLTVL.

CDR3 loop: CASCRSLGTDTQYF. Written as DNA, the CDR3 is TGTGCGTCCTGCCGTAGTCTGGGCACAGATACGCAGTATTTT. The chain joins TRBV19 to TRBJ2-3; no reliable D call. The length of the CDR3 is 14 residues. The V gene's germline CDR1 is LNHDA and CDR2 SQIVND (reference sequence).

CDR3 region: CASSFSGLSPGDTDTQYF. In DNA form, the CDR3 reads TGTGCCAGCAGTTTCTCCGGACTATCACCGGGGGACACAGATACGCAGTATTTT. The rearrangement links TRBV28 to TRBJ2-3; TRBD2 is a possible D gene (6 bases). The V end lost 3 bases, the J end lost 2 bases, and 21 bases lay between the germline ends. CDR1 is MDHEN and CDR2 is SYDVKM in the germline V gene. This CDR3 comprises 18 residues. Based on the CDR3 plus reference TRBV28 and TRBJ2-3, the full variable domain is DVKVTQSSRYLVKRTGEKVFLECVQDMDHENMFWYRQDPGLGLRLIYFSYDVKMKEKGDIPEGYSVSREKKERFSLILESASTNQTSMYLCASSFSGLSPGDTDTQYFGPGTRLTVL.

The CDR3 DNA reads TGTGCCAGCAGTGCCAAGGGACTAGCGATCAATGAGCAGTTCTTC. Its translation is CASSAKGLAINEQFF. The chain combines TRBV27 with TRBJ2-1, with TRBD2 matching over 10 bases. Trimming removed 5 bases from V and 6 bases from J; junction bases left unmatched: 7. CDR1 and CDR2 (germline): MNHEY, SMNVEV (reference sequence). The CDR3 is 15 amino acids.

The chain is built from TRBV6-2 or TRBV6-3 and TRBJ2-7; 9 nucleotides align to TRBD2. V shed 5 bases and J 3 bases; nucleotides not matched to a gene: 14. The germline CDR1 and CDR2 sequences are MNHEY and SVGEGT. This CDR3 has 17 residues. The CDR3 reads CASSTIGGLAGFYEQYF. For the CDR3, the DNA is TGTGCCAGCAGTACGATCGGAGGCCTAGCGGGATTCTACGAGCAGTACTTC.